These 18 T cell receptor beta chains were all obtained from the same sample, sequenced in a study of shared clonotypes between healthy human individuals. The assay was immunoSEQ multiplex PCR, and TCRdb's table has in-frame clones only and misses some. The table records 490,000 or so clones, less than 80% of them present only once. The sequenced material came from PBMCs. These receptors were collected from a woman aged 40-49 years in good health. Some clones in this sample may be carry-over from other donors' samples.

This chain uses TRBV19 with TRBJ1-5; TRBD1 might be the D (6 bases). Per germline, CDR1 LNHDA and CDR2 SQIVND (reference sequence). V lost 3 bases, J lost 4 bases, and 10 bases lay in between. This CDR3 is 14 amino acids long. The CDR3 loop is CASSIRTVNQPQHF. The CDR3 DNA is TGTGCCAGTAGTATTCGGACAGTGAATCAGCCCCAGCATTTT.

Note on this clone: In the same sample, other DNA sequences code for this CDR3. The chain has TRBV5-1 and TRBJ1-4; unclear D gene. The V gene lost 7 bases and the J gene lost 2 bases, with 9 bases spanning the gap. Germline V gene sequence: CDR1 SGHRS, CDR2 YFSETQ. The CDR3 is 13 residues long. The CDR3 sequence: CASRRETNEKLFF. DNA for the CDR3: TGCGCCAGCCGAAGGGAGACTAATGAAAAACTGTTTTTT.

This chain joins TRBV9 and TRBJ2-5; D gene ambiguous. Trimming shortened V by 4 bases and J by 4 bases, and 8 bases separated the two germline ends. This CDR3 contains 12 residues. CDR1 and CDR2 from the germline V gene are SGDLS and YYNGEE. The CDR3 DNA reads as TGTGCCAGCAGCCGATTAGGAGAGACCCAGTACTTC. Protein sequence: CASSRLGETQYF.

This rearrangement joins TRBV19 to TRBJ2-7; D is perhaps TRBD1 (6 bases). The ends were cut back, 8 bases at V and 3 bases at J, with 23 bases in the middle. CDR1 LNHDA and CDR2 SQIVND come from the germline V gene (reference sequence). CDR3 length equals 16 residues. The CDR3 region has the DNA TGTGCCAGTGCTGCCCCCGGGACACCCTCCATCTACGAGCAGTACTTC. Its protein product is CASAAPGTPSIYEQYF.

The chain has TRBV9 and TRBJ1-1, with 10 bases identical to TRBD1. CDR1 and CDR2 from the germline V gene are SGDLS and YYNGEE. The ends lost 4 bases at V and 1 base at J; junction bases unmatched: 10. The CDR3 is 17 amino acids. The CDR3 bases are TGTGCCAGCAGCCCCCGGACAGGGGGAATCTCGAACACTGAAGCTTTCTTT. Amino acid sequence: CASSPRTGGISNTEAFF.

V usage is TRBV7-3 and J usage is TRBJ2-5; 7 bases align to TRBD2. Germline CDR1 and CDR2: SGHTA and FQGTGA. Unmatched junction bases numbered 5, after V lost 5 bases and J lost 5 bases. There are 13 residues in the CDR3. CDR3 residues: CASSGGSWETQYF. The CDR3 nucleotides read TGTGCCAGCAGCGGCGGGAGTTGGGAGACCCAGTACTTC. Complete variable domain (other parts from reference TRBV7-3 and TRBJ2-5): GAGVSQTPSNKVTEKGKYVELRCDPISGHTALYWYRQSLGQGPEFLIYFQGTGAADDSGLPNDRFFAVRPEGSVSTLKIQRTERGDSAVYLCASSGGSWETQYFGPGTRLLVL.

DNA of the CDR3: TGTGCCAGCAGCACCCAGACGGGAGGAGGCGAAAAACTGTTTTTT. Residues: CASSTQTGGGEKLFF. The chain is built from TRBV5-4 and TRBJ1-4; D ambiguous. Germline CDR1 and CDR2: SGHNT and YYREEE (reference sequence). The CDR3 extends over 15 amino acids. V gave up 4 bases and J gave up 8 bases, with 18 bases separating them.

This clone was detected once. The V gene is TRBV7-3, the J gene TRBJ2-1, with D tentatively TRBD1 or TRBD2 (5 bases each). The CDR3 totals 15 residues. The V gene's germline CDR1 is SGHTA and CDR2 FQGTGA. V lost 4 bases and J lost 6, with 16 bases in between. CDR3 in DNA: TGTGCCAGCAGCTCTGACTTGGGGGTATCCAATGAGCAGTTCTTC. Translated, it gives CASSSDLGVSNEQFF.

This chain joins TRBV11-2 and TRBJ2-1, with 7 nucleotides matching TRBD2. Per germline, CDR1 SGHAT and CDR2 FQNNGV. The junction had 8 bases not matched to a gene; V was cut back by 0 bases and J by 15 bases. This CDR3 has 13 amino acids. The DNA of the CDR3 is TGTGCCAGCAGCTTAGATCGGGAGGCCCGAGGGTTCTTC. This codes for CASSLDREARGFF.

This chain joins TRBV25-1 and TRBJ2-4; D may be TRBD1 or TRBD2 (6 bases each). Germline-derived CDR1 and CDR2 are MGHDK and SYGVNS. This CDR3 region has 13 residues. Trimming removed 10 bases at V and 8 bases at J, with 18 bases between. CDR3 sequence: CATRWGAKDIQYF. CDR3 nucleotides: TGTGCCACCAGGTGGGGGGCGAAAGACATTCAGTACTTC.

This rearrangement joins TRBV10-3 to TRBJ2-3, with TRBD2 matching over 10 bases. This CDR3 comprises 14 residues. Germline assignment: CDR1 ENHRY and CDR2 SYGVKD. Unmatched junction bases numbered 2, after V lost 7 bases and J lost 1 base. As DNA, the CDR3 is TGTGCCATCAAAGGACTAGCGGGCACAGATACGCAGTATTTT. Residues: CAIKGLAGTDTQYF.

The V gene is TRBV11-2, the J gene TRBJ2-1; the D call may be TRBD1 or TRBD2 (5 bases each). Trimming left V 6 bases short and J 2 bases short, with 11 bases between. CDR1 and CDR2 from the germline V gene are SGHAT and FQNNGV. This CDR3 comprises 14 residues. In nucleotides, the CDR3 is TGTGCCAGCAGAGAGGGACCGACCTACAATGAGCAGTTCTTC. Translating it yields CASREGPTYNEQFF.

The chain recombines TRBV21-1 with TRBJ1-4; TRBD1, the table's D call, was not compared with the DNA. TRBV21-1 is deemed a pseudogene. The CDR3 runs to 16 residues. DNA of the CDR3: TGTGCCAGCAGCAAGGACCAGACAGAGAGGAATGAAAAACTGTTTTTT. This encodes CASSKDQTERNEKLFF.

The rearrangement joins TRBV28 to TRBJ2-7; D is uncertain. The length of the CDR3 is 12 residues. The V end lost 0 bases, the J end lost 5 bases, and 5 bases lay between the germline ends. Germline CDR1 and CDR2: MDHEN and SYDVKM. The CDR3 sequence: CASSLWGNEQYF. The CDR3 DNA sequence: TGTGCCAGCAGTTTATGGGGGAACGAGCAGTACTTC.

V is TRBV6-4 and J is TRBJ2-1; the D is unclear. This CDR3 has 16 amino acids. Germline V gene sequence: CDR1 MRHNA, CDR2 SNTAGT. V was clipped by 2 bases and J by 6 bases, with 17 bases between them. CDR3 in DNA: TGTGCCAGCAGTGACCGGGCCGCAGGCCGGGCCAATGAGCAGTTCTTC. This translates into CASSDRAAGRANEQFF.

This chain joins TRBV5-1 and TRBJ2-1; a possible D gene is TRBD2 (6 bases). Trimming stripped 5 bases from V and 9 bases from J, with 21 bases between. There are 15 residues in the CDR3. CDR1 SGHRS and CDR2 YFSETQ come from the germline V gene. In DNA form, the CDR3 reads TGCGCCAGCAGTTGGGGGGACGGACTCCTATCTGAGCAGTTCTTC. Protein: CASSWGDGLLSEQFF.

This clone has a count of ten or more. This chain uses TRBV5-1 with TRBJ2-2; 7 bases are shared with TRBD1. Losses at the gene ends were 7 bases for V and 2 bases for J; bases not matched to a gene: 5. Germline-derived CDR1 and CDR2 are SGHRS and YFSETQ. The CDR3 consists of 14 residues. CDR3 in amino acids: CASGQEINTGELFF. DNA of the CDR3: TGCGCCAGCGGACAGGAAATAAACACCGGGGAGCTGTTTTTT.

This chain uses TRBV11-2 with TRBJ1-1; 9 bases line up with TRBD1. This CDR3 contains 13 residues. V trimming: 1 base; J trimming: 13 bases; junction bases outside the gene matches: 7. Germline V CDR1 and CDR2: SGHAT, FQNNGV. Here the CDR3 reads CASSLAWDRARFF. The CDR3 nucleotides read TGTGCCAGCAGCTTAGCGTGGGACAGGGCACGTTTCTTT.